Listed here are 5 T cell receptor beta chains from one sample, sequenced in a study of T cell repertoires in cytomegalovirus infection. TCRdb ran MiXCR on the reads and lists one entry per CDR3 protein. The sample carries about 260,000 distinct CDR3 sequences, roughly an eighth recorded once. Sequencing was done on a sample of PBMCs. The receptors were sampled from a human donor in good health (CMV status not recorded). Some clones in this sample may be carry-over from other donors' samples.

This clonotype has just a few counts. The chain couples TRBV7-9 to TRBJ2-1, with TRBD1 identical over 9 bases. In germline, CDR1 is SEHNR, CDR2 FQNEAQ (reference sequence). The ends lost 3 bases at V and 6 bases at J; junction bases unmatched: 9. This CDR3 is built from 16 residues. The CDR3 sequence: CASSFTPRGQGNEQFF. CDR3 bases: TGTGCCAGCAGCTTCACACCCCGGGGACAGGGCAATGAGCAGTTCTTC. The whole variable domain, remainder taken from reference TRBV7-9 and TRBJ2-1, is DTGVSQNPRHKITKRGQNVTFRCDPISEHNRLYWYRQTLGQGPEFLTYFQNEAQLEKSRLLSDRFSAERPKGSFSTLEIQRTEQGDSAMYLCASSFTPRGQGNEQFFGPGTRLTVL.

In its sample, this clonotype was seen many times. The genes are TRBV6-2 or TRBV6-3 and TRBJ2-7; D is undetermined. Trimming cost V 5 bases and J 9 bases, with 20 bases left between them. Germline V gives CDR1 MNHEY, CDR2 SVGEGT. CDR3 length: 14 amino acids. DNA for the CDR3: TGTGCCAGCAGTCGCCACTTACAAGGCCCGTCGCAGTACTTC. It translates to CASSRHLQGPSQYF.

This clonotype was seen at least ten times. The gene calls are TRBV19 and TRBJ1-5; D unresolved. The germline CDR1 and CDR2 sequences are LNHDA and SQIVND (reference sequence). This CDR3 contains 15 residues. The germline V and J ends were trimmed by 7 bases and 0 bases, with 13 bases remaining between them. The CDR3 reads CASIKDGNSNQPQHF. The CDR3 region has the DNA TGTGCCAGTATCAAGGACGGAAATAGCAATCAGCCCCAGCATTTT.

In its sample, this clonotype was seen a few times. DNA of the CDR3: TGTGCCAGCAGCTTAAAAAGGAACGGGAACACTGAAGCTTTCTTT. Its translation is CASSLKRNGNTEAFF. The chain joins TRBV25-1 to TRBJ1-1; D uncertain. The CDR3 runs to 15 residues. The germline V and J ends were trimmed by 6 bases and 1 base, with 15 bases remaining between them. The germline V gene encodes CDR1 MGHDK and CDR2 SYGVNS.

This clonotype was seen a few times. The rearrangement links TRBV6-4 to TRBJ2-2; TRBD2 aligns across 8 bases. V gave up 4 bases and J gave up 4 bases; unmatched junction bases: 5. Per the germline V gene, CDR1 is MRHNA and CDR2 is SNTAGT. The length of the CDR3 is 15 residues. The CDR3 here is CASSAGGLSTGELFF. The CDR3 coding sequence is TGTGCCAGCAGTGCGGGGGGGTTGAGCACCGGGGAGCTGTTTTTT.